This entry describes one T cell receptor beta chain. The data were taken from a study of shared clonotypes between healthy human individuals. After removal of 2 bases from V and 5 bases from J, the junction contained 8 bases not matched to a gene. This CDR3 has 16 residues. CDR1 is KGHSH and CDR2 is LQKENI in the germline V gene. Profiled with immunoSEQ multiplex PCR; TCRdb holds only in-frame clones, not every one. This table holds 2 million to 2.5 million clones, 80% to 95% found once. The receptor comes from a man aged 18-30 years in good health. Some clones in this sample may be carry-over from other donors' samples. Sequencing used naive CD4+ T cells from PBMCs. Subset: CD45RA+ positively selected. The chain recombines TRBV18 with TRBJ2-7; 11 bases map to TRBD1. The CDR3 DNA follows: TGTGCCAGCTCACCATACGGGGGGACAGGGGGAAACGAGCAGTACTTC. It translates to CASSPYGGTGGNEQYF.